This T cell receptor (beta chain) was observed in a study of T cells in Graves' hyperthyroidism and ophthalmopathy. Study-level results: A median 6.5 months before onset, the model predicted ophthalmopathy.

Patients were excluded because of uncontrolled infection, other autoimmune disease, pregnancy or lactation. This CDR3 is built from 14 residues. The ends lost 4 bases at V and 9 bases at J; junction bases unmatched: 8. Germline assignment: CDR1 SGHAT and CDR2 FQNNGV. This clonotype came up many times. The antigen remains unidentified. TCR beta CDR3 sequences were amplified from RNA transcripts. The HTBI set primed first-round TCR CDR3 RT-PCR. MiXCR was run by TCRdb on the multiplex PCR reads, yielding one entry per CDR3 protein. The sample contains roughly 400,000 distinct CDR3 sequences, about an eighth of which appear only once.

V gene TRBV11-2 combines with J gene TRBJ2-2, with 7 bases identical to TRBD1. This clonotype was sampled from a man aged 50-59 years with Graves' ophthalmopathy. What was sequenced was blood. CDR3 nucleotides: TGTGCCAGCAGCTCAGTAGACAGGGTCCGGGAGCTGTTTTTT. This translates into CASSSVDRVRELFF. Looking up the rest from reference TRBV11-2 and TRBJ2-2 gives the full variable domain: EAGVAQSPRYKIIEKRQSVAFWCNPISGHATLYWYQQILGQGPKLLIQFQNNGVVDDSQLPKDRFSAERLKGVDSTLKIQPAKLEDSAVYLCASSSVDRVRELFFGEGSRLTVL.